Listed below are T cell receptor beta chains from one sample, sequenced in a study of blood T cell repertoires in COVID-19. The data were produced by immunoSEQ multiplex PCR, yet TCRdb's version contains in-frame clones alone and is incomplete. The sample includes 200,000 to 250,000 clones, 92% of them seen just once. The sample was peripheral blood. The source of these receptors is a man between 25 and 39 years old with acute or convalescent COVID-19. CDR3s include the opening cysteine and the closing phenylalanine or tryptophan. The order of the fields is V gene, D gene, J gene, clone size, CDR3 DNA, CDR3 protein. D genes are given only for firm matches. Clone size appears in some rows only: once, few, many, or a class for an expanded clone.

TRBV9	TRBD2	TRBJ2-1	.	TGTGCCAGCAGCGTAGATGCTAGCGGGAGATCCTACAATGAGCAGTTCTTC	CASSVDASGRSYNEQFF
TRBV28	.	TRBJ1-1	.	TGTGCCAGCAGTTTTGTGGGGCCCCTAGGCACTGAAGCTTTCTTT	CASSFVGPLGTEAFF
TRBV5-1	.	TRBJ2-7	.	TGCGCCAGCAGCTTGGCTCAGGGGTACGAGCAGTACTTC	CASSLAQGYEQYF
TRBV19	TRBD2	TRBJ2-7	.	TGTGCCAGTAGTGCTCCACCAGCGGGGGTCTACGAGCAGTACTTC	CASSAPPAGVYEQYF
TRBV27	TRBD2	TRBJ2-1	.	TGTGCCAGCAGTTTATCGGTAAGCGGGAGCCGCGTTAATGAGCAGTTCTTC	CASSLSVSGSRVNEQFF
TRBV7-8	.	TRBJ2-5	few	TGTGCCAGCAGCTTAGCTGGCAGGGGTCAAGAGACCCAGTACTTC	CASSLAGRGQETQYF
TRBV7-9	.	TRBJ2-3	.	TGTGCCAGCAGCACGCGAACTTACTCCGGAGAAGATACGCAGTATTTT	CASSTRTYSGEDTQYF
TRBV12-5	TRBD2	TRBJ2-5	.	TGTGCTAGTGGTGGTGCCCTTAGGCGGCGGGGGACCCAAGAGACCCAGTACTTC	CASGGALRRRGTQETQYF
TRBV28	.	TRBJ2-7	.	TGTGCCAGCAGTTTACCGCGAACCTACGAGCAGTACTTC	CASSLPRTYEQYF
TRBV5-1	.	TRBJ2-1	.	TGCGCCAGCAGGACAGGCGATCAATACAATGAGCAGTTCTTC	CASRTGDQYNEQFF
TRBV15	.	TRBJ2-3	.	TGTGCCACCAGCAGAGATCGTGGACAAGCGAACACAGATACGCAGTATTTT	CATSRDRGQANTDTQYF
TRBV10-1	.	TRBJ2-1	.	TGCGCCAGCAGTGTCGGGGGAGGCTACAATGAGCAGTTCTTC	CASSVGGGYNEQFF
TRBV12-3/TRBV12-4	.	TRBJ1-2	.	TGTGCCAGCAGACCGGGGAGTAACTATGGCTACACCTTC	CASRPGSNYGYTF
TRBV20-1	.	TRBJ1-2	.	TGCAGTGCTACGGCAGGGTCTGGCTACACCTTC	CSATAGSGYTF
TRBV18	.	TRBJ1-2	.	TGTGCCAGCTCACCACCGTCCATTTCCCATGGCTACACCTTC	CASSPPSISHGYTF
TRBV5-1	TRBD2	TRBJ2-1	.	TGCGCCAGCAGTGAGCGGCTAGCGGCGTACAATGAGCAGTTCTTC	CASSERLAAYNEQFF
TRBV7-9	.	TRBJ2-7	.	TGTGCCAGCAGCTTACGGGACAACTCCTACGAGCAGTACTTC	CASSLRDNSYEQYF
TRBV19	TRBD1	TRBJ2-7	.	TGTGCCAGTAGTCCTACAACAGGGGGTTACGAGCAGTACTTC	CASSPTTGGYEQYF
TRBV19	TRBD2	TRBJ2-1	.	TGTGCCAGTAGTCCTAGCGGGTTTCCCTACAATGAGCAGTTCTTC	CASSPSGFPYNEQFF
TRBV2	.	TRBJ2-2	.	TGTGCCAGCAGTGAGCTCCTAGCGTCCGGGGAGCTGTTTTTT	CASSELLASGELFF
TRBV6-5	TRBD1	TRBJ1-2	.	TGTGCCAGCAGTTATTTACAGGGGGGCAACTATGGCTACACCTTC	CASSYLQGGNYGYTF
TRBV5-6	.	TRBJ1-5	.	TGTGCCAGCAGCTTAAGGGGTACAGGGAGGGTGAGCAATCAGCCCCAGCATTTT	CASSLRGTGRVSNQPQHF
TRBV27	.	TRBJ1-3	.	TGTGCCAGCAGTTTAAGACTGGGAAACACCATATATTTT	CASSLRLGNTIYF
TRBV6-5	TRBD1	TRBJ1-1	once	TGTGCCAGCAGTTACACACAGGGGGCGGGAGACACTGAAGCTTTCTTT	CASSYTQGAGDTEAFF
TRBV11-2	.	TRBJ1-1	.	TGTGCCAGCAGCTTTGCGAGCACTGAAGCTTTCTTT	CASSFASTEAFF
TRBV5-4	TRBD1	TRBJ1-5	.	TGTGCCAGCAGCCTTAAATACCGCCGGGACAGGGGTGTTTATCAGCCCCAGCATTTT	CASSLKYRRDRGVYQPQHF
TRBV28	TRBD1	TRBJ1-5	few	TGTGCCAGCAGTTTATTAAGGGGGCTAGGGAGCAATCAGCCCCAGCATTTT	CASSLLRGLGSNQPQHF
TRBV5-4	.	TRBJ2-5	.	.	CASSSSSKETQYF
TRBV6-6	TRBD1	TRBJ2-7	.	TGTGCCAGCAGAGATGACCGGGACAGCCCCTACGAGCAGTACTTC	CASRDDRDSPYEQYF
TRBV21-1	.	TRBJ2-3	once	TGTGCCAGCAGCAGACCCACCGACAGCAAAGATACGCAGTATTTT	CASSRPTDSKDTQYF